This is a list of T cell receptor beta chains from one sample in a study of blood T cell repertoires in COVID-19. Libraries were prepared by immunoSEQ multiplex PCR; TCRdb keeps only in-frame clonotypes and omits some of them. The sample contains 120,000 to 150,000 clones, approximately 87% of which appear only once. Sequenced sample: peripheral blood. The receptors derive from a woman aged 45-60 years with active or convalescent COVID-19. CDR3s include the opening cysteine and the closing phenylalanine or tryptophan. Each record gives: J gene, V gene, D gene, clone size, CDR3 DNA, CDR3 protein. The D gene is left open where the match is weak. Size tells how often a clone was seen (once, few, many) or the class of an expanded clone, and some rows leave it out.

J: TRBJ2-7
V: TRBV19
D: TRBD1
size: -
DNA: TGTGCCAGTAGTATACCCGGGACAGGAACCTACGAGCAGTACTTC
CDR3: CASSIPGTGTYEQYF

J: TRBJ2-4
V: TRBV5-4
D: -
size: -
DNA: TGTGCCAGCAGCTTGTTGGCAGGGAAGGCAAACATTCAGTACTTC
CDR3: CASSLLAGKANIQYF

J: TRBJ2-2
V: TRBV9
D: -
size: -
DNA: TGTGCCAGCAGTCATAACACCGGGGAGCTGTTTTTT
CDR3: CASSHNTGELFF

J: TRBJ2-1
V: TRBV9
D: TRBD2
size: -
DNA: TGTGCCAGCAGCGTGACGACTAGCGGGGGATACAATGAGCAGTTCTTC
CDR3: CASSVTTSGGYNEQFF

J: TRBJ1-1
V: TRBV11-3
D: TRBD1
size: few
DNA: TGTGCCAGCAGCTTGGGACAGCACACTGAAGCTTTCTTT
CDR3: CASSLGQHTEAFF

J: TRBJ1-5
V: TRBV6-1
D: -
size: -
DNA: TGTGCCAGCAGTGAACTCCGGACTAATCAGCCCCAGCATTTT
CDR3: CASSELRTNQPQHF

J: TRBJ2-5
V: TRBV7-6
D: TRBD1
size: -
DNA: TGTGCCAGCAGCTTGGGACAGGGAAAAGTTGCCCAGTACTTC
CDR3: CASSLGQGKVAQYF

J: TRBJ2-6
V: TRBV7-6
D: -
size: -
DNA: TGTGCCAGCAGCTTAGTTGGCCCCTCTGGGGCCAACGTCCTGACTTTC
CDR3: CASSLVGPSGANVLTF

J: TRBJ2-5
V: TRBV5-1
D: -
size: -
DNA: TGCGCCAGCAGCTTGGGTGCGGCGGGGTCTCGGCAAGAGACCCAGTACTTC
CDR3: CASSLGAAGSRQETQYF

J: TRBJ2-3
V: TRBV18
D: -
size: -
DNA: TGTGCCAGCTCACCAAAATCCGGCACAGATACGCAGTATTTT
CDR3: CASSPKSGTDTQYF

J: TRBJ1-4
V: TRBV10-3
D: -
size: -
DNA: TGTGCCATCAGTGATCTGAGGAATGAAAAACTGTTTTTT
CDR3: CAISDLRNEKLFF

J: TRBJ2-1
V: TRBV5-1
D: -
size: -
DNA: TGCGCCAGCAGCTTGTTTCCGGGGGTAATGGGCAATGAGCAGTTCTTC
CDR3: CASSLFPGVMGNEQFF

J: TRBJ2-7
V: TRBV13
D: TRBD2
size: -
DNA: TGTGCCAGCAGCCGGGGGGGGCGCGGGGCCGACTTCTACGAGCAGTACTTC
CDR3: CASSRGGRGADFYEQYF

J: TRBJ2-2
V: TRBV7-2
D: TRBD2
size: -
DNA: TGTGCCAGCAGCCGTGGGACTACCCACACCGGGGAGCTGTTTTTT
CDR3: CASSRGTTHTGELFF

J: TRBJ2-7
V: TRBV4-1
D: -
size: -
DNA: TGCGCCAGCAGCCAGAGACAGGACTACGAGCAGTACTTC
CDR3: CASSQRQDYEQYF

J: TRBJ2-6
V: TRBV7-9
D: TRBD2
size: -
DNA: TGTGCCAGCAACCCTAGCGGGTCTGGGGCCAACGTCCTGACTTTC
CDR3: CASNPSGSGANVLTF

J: TRBJ1-3
V: TRBV4-1
D: -
size: -
DNA: TGCGCCAGCAGCCCCCGGGCGGGGAACAGCGCCTACTCTGGAAACACCATATATTTT
CDR3: CASSPRAGNSAYSGNTIYF

J: TRBJ2-1
V: TRBV7-9
D: -
size: -
DNA: TGTGCCAGCAGCTTCGGGGGAGAGCAGTTCTTC
CDR3: CASSFGGEQFF

J: TRBJ2-7
V: TRBV7-8
D: TRBD1
size: -
DNA: TGTGCCAGCAGCTTAGTTGGACAGGCCTACGAGCAGTACTTC
CDR3: CASSLVGQAYEQYF

J: TRBJ1-2
V: TRBV28
D: TRBD1
size: -
DNA: TGTGCCAGCAGTGGAACGGCGACAGGGTCTGGCTATGGCTACACCTTC
CDR3: CASSGTATGSGYGYTF

J: TRBJ1-1
V: TRBV30
D: -
size: -
DNA: TGTGCCTGGAGTGGGTTAACAGCCACTGAAGCTTTCTTT
CDR3: CAWSGLTATEAFF

J: TRBJ1-5
V: TRBV28
D: -
size: once
DNA: TGTGCCAGCAGTTTTGCCCGCCTGGACTCTTATAGCAATCAGCCCCAGCATTTT
CDR3: CASSFARLDSYSNQPQHF

J: TRBJ2-1
V: TRBV2
D: -
size: -
DNA: TGTGCCAGCAGCTTGGACAGTTTCAACCAGTTCTTC
CDR3: CASSLDSFNQFF

J: TRBJ2-7
V: TRBV5-1
D: TRBD2
size: -
DNA: TGCGCCAGCAGCTGGGGGGGAGCAGGGCGCGAGCAGTACTTC
CDR3: CASSWGGAGREQYF

J: TRBJ1-5
V: TRBV6-6
D: TRBD1
size: -
DNA: TGTGCCAGCACCGCACAGGGGAATCAGCCCCAGCATTTT
CDR3: CASTAQGNQPQHF

J: TRBJ1-2
V: TRBV7-3
D: -
size: few
DNA: TGTGCCAGCAGCCGGCGGACAGAGTATGGCTACACCTTC
CDR3: CASSRRTEYGYTF

J: TRBJ1-1
V: TRBV11-3
D: -
size: -
DNA: TGTGCCAGCAGCTTAGGTTTGCAGTTACGTCCCTTGAACACTGAAGCTTTCTTT
CDR3: CASSLGLQLRPLNTEAFF

J: TRBJ2-3
V: TRBV28
D: TRBD2
size: -
DNA: TGTGCCAGCAGCTCCTGGACTAGCGGGAATAGGAATACGCAGTATTTT
CDR3: CASSSWTSGNRNTQYF

J: TRBJ2-7
V: TRBV19
D: TRBD1
size: -
DNA: TGTGCCAGTAGTTACACCGGACAGGGGCCGCTCAGGAGCTCCTACGAGCAGTACTTC
CDR3: CASSYTGQGPLRSSYEQYF

J: TRBJ2-7
V: TRBV6-5
D: TRBD1
size: -
DNA: TGTGCCACGTCACGACAGGGTGTGCAGTACTTC
CDR3: CATSRQGVQYF

J: TRBJ1-1
V: TRBV7-6
D: -
size: -
DNA: TGTGCCAGCAGCTTAGCTAAGTTTTCATGGACACAGAGAAGGACTGAAGCTTTCTTT
CDR3: CASSLAKFSWTQRRTEAFF

J: TRBJ2-6
V: TRBV19
D: TRBD1
size: -
DNA: TGTGCCAGTAGTATAACCCCCACAGGGGCTGGGGCCAACGTCCTGACTTTC
CDR3: CASSITPTGAGANVLTF

J: TRBJ1-2
V: TRBV30
D: -
size: -
DNA: TGTGCCTGGAGGTTCGCGGCAGGGATAAACTATGGCTACACCTTC
CDR3: CAWRFAAGINYGYTF

J: TRBJ2-7
V: TRBV19
D: TRBD2
size: -
DNA: TGTGCCAGTAGTATAGGACTAGCGGGAACTGACGAGCAGTACTTC
CDR3: CASSIGLAGTDEQYF

J: TRBJ2-3
V: TRBV10-3
D: -
size: -
DNA: TGTGCCATCAACCGACAGGAAACAGATACGCAGTATTTT
CDR3: CAINRQETDTQYF

J: TRBJ1-3
V: TRBV4-3
D: -
size: many
DNA: TGCGCCAGCAGCCAAGTTGCAGGGCAAGGAGGAAACACCATATATTTT
CDR3: CASSQVAGQGGNTIYF

J: TRBJ2-5
V: TRBV9
D: TRBD2
size: -
DNA: TGTGCCAGCAGCGTCGGACTAGCGGGAGGCCGGGTAGAGACCCAGTACTTC
CDR3: CASSVGLAGGRVETQYF

J: TRBJ1-2
V: TRBV6-2/TRBV6-3
D: TRBD1
size: -
DNA: TGTGCCAGCACCCCTTTTGGGGACAGGATCTATGGCTACACCTTC
CDR3: CASTPFGDRIYGYTF

J: TRBJ2-5
V: TRBV11-2
D: -
size: -
DNA: TGTGCCAGCAGCTTAGGGGTCCGTAGCCCAATTCAAGAGACCCAGTACTTC
CDR3: CASSLGVRSPIQETQYF

J: TRBJ2-7
V: TRBV28
D: TRBD1
size: -
DNA: TGTGCCAGCAGTACGGACAGGGGGAGCTCCTACGAGCAGTACTTC
CDR3: CASSTDRGSSYEQYF

J: TRBJ1-4
V: TRBV15
D: -
size: few
DNA: TGTGCCACCAGCAGCCCCAGGGCATCTAATGAAAAACTGTTTTTT
CDR3: CATSSPRASNEKLFF

J: TRBJ2-6
V: TRBV11-3
D: -
size: -
DNA: TGTGCCAGCAGCTTCACTGGGGCCAACGTCCTGACTTTC
CDR3: CASSFTGANVLTF

J: TRBJ1-2
V: TRBV6-2/TRBV6-3
D: -
size: -
DNA: TGTGCCAGCAGTTACTACGACACAGGCTACACCTTC
CDR3: CASSYYDTGYTF

J: TRBJ1-1
V: TRBV6-6
D: -
size: -
DNA: TGTGCCAGTGGGGGCAGCACTGAAGCTTTCTTT
CDR3: CASGGSTEAFF

J: TRBJ1-6
V: TRBV9
D: TRBD1
size: few
DNA: TGTGCCAGCAGCGTAGGTTCAGGGGGCTCTAATTCACCCCTCCACTTT
CDR3: CASSVGSGGSNSPLHF

J: TRBJ2-4
V: TRBV5-1
D: -
size: few
DNA: TGCGCCAGCAGCCCCACCCTCGAGGCCCTGGCCAAAAACATTCAGTACTTC
CDR3: CASSPTLEALAKNIQYF

J: TRBJ1-1
V: TRBV28
D: TRBD1
size: -
DNA: TGTGCCAGCTATACTTTGGGGGACAGATATGAAGCTTTCTTT
CDR3: CASYTLGDRYEAFF

J: TRBJ1-5
V: TRBV29-1
D: -
size: -
DNA: TGCAGCGTTGTGGACATGTCTGGACAGCCCCAGCATTTT
CDR3: CSVVDMSGQPQHF